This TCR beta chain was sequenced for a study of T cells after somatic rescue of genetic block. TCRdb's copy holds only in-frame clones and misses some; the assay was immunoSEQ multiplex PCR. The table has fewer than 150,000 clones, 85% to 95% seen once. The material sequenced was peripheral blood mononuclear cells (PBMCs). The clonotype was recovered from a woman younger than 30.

CDR3 sequence (DNA): TGTGCCAGTAGCCTTGACTTAGGTGTCAACTATGGCTACACCTTC. It encodes CASSLDLGVNYGYTF. This sequence joins TRBV19 and TRBJ1-2; D unclear. The CDR3 sequence is 15 residues long. V gave up 6 bases and J gave up 2 bases, with 16 bases separating them. Germline CDR1 reads LNHDA; CDR2 reads SQIVND (reference sequence).